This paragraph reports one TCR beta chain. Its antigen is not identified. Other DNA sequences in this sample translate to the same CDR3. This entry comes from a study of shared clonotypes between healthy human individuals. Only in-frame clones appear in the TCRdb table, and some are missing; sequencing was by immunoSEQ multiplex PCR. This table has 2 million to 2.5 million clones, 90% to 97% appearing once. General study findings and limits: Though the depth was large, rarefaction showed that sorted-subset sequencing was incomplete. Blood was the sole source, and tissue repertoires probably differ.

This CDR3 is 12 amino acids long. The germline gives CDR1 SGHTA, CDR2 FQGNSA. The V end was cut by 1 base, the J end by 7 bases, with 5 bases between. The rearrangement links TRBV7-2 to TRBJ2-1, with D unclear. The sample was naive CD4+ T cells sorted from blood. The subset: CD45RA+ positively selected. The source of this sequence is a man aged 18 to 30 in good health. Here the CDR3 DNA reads TGTGCCAGCAGCTTAGTGGGGAATGAGCAGTTCTTC. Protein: CASSLVGNEQFF.